This T cell receptor beta chain emerged from a study of beta chain features in type 1 diabetes. CDR1 and CDR2 (germline): SGHTA, FQGNSA. This CDR3 has 14 residues. V lost 1 base, J lost 8 bases, and 3 bases stayed unmatched. Reverse transcription of all isolated RNA meant that expressed TCRB transcripts were sequenced. The repertoire was sequenced with immunoSEQ multiplex PCR; TCRdb's copy has only in-frame clones and lacks some. The sample includes approximately 250,000 clones, approximately 10% seen only once; the top ten take roughly 0.017%. Concerning this clone: Its antigen is currently unknown.

Findings of the study overall: Moderate but significant shortening of TCRB CDR3s was recorded in all four CD4+ subsets from Type 1 diabetes patients. A greater similarity of naive, central memory and Treg TCRB repertoires was seen among patients than among healthy donors.

CD4+ naive, central memory, regulatory and stem cell-like memory subsets were isolated by sorting on CD45RO/CCR7/CD25/CD127/CD95/CD27. This receptor was identified in a young man with type 1 diabetes. The specimen was naive CD4+ T cells from blood. The J gene is TRBJ1-4, the V gene TRBV7-2, with 8 bases that match TRBD1. The CDR3 nucleotides are TGTGCCAGCAGCTTAGTGTGGACAGGGGAAAAACTGTTTTTT. This codes for CASSLVWTGEKLFF.